This TCR beta chain was sequenced for a study of blood T cells in healthy people across ages. Together with a sample-barcoded 5' primer, a J-beta primer mix was included in a second PCR lasting about 6 to 11 cycles. MiXCR, applied by TCRdb to the 5' RACE reads, yields one record per CDR3 protein. Of hundreds of thousands of distinct CDR3 sequences listed, about 62% were seen once; the top ten hold about 20%. A few counts support this clonotype. Germline CDR1 is SEHNR and CDR2 is FQNEAQ (reference sequence). This CDR3 spans 14 amino acids. V lost 3 bases, J lost 4 bases, and 10 bases lay in between. This TCR was sampled from a man between 25 and 39 years old in good health. The sequenced sample consisted of blood. This chain links TRBV7-9 with TRBJ1-5; no firm D call. The CDR3 loop reads CASSFPELNQPQHF. For the CDR3, the DNA is TGTGCCAGCAGCTTCCCAGAACTTAATCAGCCCCAGCATTTT.